Listed below are T cell receptor beta chains from one sample, sequenced in a study of T cells in narcolepsy. Sequencing used immunoSEQ multiplex PCR; TCRdb keeps in-frame clones, though not all of them. The sample lists some 30,000 clones; more than 75% were seen once. Sequences were obtained from memory (CD45RA-) CD4+ T cells from blood. All receptors derive from a human donor in good health. Each CDR3 is given with its conserved first and last residue. A D gene is named only where the DNA matches it firmly.

NA	TRBV15	TRBJ2-1	TGTGCCACCAGCAGCTCTAGGGAAGTCGGATCCTACAATGAGCAGTTCTTC	CATSSSREVGSYNEQFF
NA	TRBV5-5	TRBJ1-1	TGTGCCAGCAGCTTGCTCCCCACGGGGAAGGGGAACACTGAAGCTTTCTTT	CASSLLPTGKGNTEAFF
TRBD1	TRBV29-1	TRBJ1-5	TGCAGCGTTGGAGGGACAGGGGGCTTAGGGGACAATCAGCCCCAGCATTTT	CSVGGTGGLGDNQPQHF
NA	TRBV7-3	TRBJ1-2	TGTGCCAGCAGCTTGTTAAGTAGGGCTAGCTACACCTTC	CASSLLSRASYTF
NA	TRBV9	TRBJ2-1	TGTGCCAGCAGCGTAGACAGTGGGGCTAATGAGCAGTTCTTC	CASSVDSGANEQFF
TRBD1	TRBV15	TRBJ1-4	TGTGCCACCAGCAAGGGGGCAACAACTAATGAAAAACTGTTTTTT	CATSKGATTNEKLFF
NA	TRBV5-8	TRBJ1-2	TGTGCCAGCAGCTTGGACCGGCCCCGACCTTCTAACTATGGCTACACCTTC	CASSLDRPRPSNYGYTF
TRBD1	TRBV6-5	TRBJ2-7	TGTGCCAGCAGTCCGGACAGGGGCCGATACGAGCAGTACTTC	CASSPDRGRYEQYF
NA	TRBV5-4	TRBJ1-2	TGTGCCAGCAGTCTGGCAAGGGCTAGGGGCTACACCTTC	CASSLARARGYTF
NA	TRBV9	TRBJ1-2	TGTGCCAGCAGCCTAACGGGGGATGGCTACACCTTC	CASSLTGDGYTF
NA	TRBV6-5	TRBJ1-2	TGTGCCAGCAGCCCGATAGGGGGTAAATATGGCTACACCTTC	CASSPIGGKYGYTF
NA	TRBV5-5	TRBJ1-2	TGTGCCAGCAGCTTCCGGGGTTATGGCTACACCTTC	CASSFRGYGYTF
NA	TRBV28	TRBJ2-1	TGTGCCAGCACCACGCGGAATGAGCAGTTCTTC	CASTTRNEQFF
TRBD2	TRBV6-4	TRBJ2-3	TGTGCCAGCAGTGACTCGGAGGTAGCGGGAGTGGGCACAGATACGCAGTATTTT	CASSDSEVAGVGTDTQYF
NA	TRBV6-6	TRBJ2-2	TGTGCCAGCAAAGCCCAGTTCGCGAACACCGGGGAGCTGTTTTTT	CASKAQFANTGELFF
TRBD2	TRBV29-1	TRBJ2-7	TGCAGCGTCCTTAGCGGGGGGGCCTCCTACGAGCAGTACTTC	CSVLSGGASYEQYF
NA	TRBV4-3	TRBJ1-1	TGCGCCAGCAGCCAAATCCTCGGGGGGGGCACTGAAGCTTTCTTT	CASSQILGGGTEAFF
TRBD2	TRBV19	TRBJ2-3	TGTGCCAGTTGCGGGGGGCTCACAGATACGCAGTATTTT	CASCGGLTDTQYF
NA	TRBV7-2	TRBJ2-3	TGTGCCAGCAGCCAACCCGGGGCAGATACGCAGTATTTT	CASSQPGADTQYF
NA	TRBV6-5	TRBJ1-1	TGTGCCAGCAGTCCCGGCCGGGGCATCACTGAAGCTTTCTTT	CASSPGRGITEAFF
NA	TRBV6-5	TRBJ2-3	TGTGCCAGCAGTATCGCCAGGGGTCGGGCAGATACGCAGTATTTT	CASSIARGRADTQYF
TRBD1	TRBV27	TRBJ1-1	TGTGCCAGCGTCACGGACAGGGCAAATATGAACACTGAAGCTTTCTTT	CASVTDRANMNTEAFF
TRBD1	TRBV7-8	TRBJ1-2	TGTGCCAGCAGCCCGGACAGGGGGCTCTATGGCTACACCTTC	CASSPDRGLYGYTF
NA	TRBV7-2	TRBJ2-1	TGTGCCAGCAGGGGGCTGGGGCCGTCTTACAATGAGCAGTTCTTC	CASRGLGPSYNEQFF
NA	TRBV19	TRBJ1-1	TGTGCCAGTAGTATAGATGGGAGTTGGACTGAAGCTTTCTTT	CASSIDGSWTEAFF